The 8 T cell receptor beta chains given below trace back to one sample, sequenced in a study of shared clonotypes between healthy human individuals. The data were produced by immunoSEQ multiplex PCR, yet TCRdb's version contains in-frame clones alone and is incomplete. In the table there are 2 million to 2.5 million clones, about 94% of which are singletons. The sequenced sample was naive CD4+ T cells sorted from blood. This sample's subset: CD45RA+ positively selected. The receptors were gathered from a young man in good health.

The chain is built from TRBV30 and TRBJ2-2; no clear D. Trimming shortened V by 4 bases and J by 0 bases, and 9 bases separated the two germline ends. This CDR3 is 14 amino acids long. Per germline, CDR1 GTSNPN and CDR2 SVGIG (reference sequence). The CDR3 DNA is TGTGCCTGGAAAAAACCACCGAACACCGGGGAGCTGTTTTTT. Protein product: CAWKKPPNTGELFF.

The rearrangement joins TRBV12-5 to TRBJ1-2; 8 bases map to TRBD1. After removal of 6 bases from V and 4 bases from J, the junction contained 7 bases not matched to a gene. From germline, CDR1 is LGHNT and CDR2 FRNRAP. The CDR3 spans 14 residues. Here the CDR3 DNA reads TGTGCTAGTGGCCTCGCGGACAGGGTCTATGGCTACACCTTC. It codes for CASGLADRVYGYTF. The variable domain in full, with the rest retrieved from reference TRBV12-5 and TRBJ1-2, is DARVTQTPRHKVTEMGQEVTMRCQPILGHNTVFWYRQTMMQGLELLAYFRNRAPLDDSGMPKDRFSAEMPDATLATLKIQPSEPRDSAVYFCASGLADRVYGYTFGSGTRLTVV.

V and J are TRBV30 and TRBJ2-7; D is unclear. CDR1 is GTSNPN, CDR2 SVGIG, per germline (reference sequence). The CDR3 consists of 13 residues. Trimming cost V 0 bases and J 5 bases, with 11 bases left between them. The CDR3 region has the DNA TGTGCCTGGAGTGTCCCCGGAGCCCACGAGCAGTACTTC. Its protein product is CAWSVPGAHEQYF.

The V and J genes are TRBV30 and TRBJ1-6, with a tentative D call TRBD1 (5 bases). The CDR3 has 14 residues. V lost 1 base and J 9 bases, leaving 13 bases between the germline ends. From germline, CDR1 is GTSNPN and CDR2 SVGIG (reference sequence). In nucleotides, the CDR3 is TGTGCCTGGAGTGCGGAGACAGTCCGTTCACCCCTCCACTTT. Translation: CAWSAETVRSPLHF.

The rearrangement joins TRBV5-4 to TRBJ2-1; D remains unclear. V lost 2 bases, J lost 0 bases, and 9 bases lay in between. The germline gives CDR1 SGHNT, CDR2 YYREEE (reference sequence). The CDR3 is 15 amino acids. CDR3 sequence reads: CASSFGRSSYNEQFF. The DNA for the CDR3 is TGTGCCAGCAGCTTCGGTAGGAGCTCCTACAATGAGCAGTTCTTC.

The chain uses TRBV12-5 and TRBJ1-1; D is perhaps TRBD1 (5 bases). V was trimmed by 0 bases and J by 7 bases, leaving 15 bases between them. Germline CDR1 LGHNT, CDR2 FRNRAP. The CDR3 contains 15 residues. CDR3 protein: CASGLVLGEGNEAFF. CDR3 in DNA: TGTGCTAGTGGTTTGGTATTAGGGGAAGGTAATGAAGCTTTCTTT.

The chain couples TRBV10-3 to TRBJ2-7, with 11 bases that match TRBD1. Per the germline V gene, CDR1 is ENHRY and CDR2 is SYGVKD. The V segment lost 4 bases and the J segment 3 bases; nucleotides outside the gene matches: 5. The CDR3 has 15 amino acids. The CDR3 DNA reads TGTGCCATCAGTGTATCGGGACAGGGGGGCTACGAGCAGTACTTC. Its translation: CAISVSGQGGYEQYF.

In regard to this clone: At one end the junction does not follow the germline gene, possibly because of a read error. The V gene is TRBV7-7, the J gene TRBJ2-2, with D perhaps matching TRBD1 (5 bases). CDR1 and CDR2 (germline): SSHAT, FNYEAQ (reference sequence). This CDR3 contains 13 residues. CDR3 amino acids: CASSRANTGELFF. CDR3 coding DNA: TGTGCTAGCAGCAGGGCGAACACCGGGGAGCTGTTTTTT.